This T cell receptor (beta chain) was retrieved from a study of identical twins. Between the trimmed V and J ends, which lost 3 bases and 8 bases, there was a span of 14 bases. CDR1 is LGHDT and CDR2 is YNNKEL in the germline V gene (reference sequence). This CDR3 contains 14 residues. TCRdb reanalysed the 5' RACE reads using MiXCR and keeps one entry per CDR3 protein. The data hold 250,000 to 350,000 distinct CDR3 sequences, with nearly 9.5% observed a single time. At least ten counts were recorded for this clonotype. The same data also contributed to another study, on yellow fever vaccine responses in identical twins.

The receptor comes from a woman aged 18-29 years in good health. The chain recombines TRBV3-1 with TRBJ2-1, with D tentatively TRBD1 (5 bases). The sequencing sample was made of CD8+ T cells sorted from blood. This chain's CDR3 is CASSHETARDEQFF. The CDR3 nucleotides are TGTGCCAGCAGCCACGAGACAGCAAGGGATGAGCAGTTCTTC.